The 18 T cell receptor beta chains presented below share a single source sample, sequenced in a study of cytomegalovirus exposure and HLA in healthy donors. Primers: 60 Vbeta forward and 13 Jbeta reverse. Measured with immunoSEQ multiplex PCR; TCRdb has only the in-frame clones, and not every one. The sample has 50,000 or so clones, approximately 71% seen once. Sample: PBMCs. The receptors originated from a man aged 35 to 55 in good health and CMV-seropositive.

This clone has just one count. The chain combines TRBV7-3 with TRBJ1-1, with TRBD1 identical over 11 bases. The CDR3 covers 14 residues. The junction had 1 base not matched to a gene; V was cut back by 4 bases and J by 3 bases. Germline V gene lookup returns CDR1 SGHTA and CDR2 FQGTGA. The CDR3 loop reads CASSSGQGDTEAFF. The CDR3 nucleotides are TGTGCCAGCAGCTCGGGACAGGGGGACACTGAAGCTTTCTTT.

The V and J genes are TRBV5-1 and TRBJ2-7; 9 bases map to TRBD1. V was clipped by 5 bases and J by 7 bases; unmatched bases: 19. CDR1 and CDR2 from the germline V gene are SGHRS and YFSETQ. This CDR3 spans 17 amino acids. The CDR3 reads CASRPDRGSPRVREQYF. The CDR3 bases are TGCGCCAGCAGGCCAGACAGGGGGTCGCCCCGGGTGAGGGAGCAGTACTTC. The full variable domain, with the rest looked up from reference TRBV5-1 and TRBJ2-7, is KAGVTQTPRYLIKTRGQQVTLSCSPISGHRSVSWYQQTPGQGLQFLFEYFSETQRNKGNFPGRFSGRQFSNSRSEMNVSTLELGDSALYLCASRPDRGSPRVREQYFGPGTRLTVT.

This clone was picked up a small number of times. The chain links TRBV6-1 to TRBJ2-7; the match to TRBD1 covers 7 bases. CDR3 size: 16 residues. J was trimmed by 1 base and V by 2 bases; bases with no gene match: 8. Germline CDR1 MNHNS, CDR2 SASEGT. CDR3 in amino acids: CASSERRTGASYEQYF. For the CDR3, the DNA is TGTGCCAGCAGTGAAAGGCGGACAGGCGCTTCCTACGAGCAGTACTTC.

This CDR3 is CASSLRLSGYSNQPQHF. CDR3 bases: TGTGCCAGCAGCTTGAGGCTCTCAGGCTATAGCAATCAGCCCCAGCATTTT. The chain recombines TRBV5-6 with TRBJ1-5; D gene ambiguous. V was shortened by 1 base and J by 0 bases, with 14 bases between the two germline ends. The CDR3 is 17 amino acids. CDR1 and CDR2 from the germline V gene are SGHDT and YYEEEE.

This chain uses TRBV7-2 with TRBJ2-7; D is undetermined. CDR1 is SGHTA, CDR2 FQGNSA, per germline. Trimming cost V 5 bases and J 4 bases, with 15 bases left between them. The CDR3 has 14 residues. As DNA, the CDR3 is TGTGCCAGCAGCAACCCCTCCTATACGTACGAGCAGTACTTC. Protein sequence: CASSNPSYTYEQYF.

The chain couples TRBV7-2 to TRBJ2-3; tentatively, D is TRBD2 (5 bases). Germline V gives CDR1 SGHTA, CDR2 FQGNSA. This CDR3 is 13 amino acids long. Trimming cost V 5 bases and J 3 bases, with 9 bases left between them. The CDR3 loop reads CASSPGSTDTQYF. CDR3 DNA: TGTGCCAGCAGCCCGGGGAGTACAGATACGCAGTATTTT.

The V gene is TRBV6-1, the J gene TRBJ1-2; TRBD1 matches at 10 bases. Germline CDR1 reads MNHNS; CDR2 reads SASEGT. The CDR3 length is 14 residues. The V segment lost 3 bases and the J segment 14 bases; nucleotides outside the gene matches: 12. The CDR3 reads CASSDTGQGTLGTF. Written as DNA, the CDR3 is TGTGCCAGCAGTGATACGGGACAGGGGACTTTGGGGACCTTC.

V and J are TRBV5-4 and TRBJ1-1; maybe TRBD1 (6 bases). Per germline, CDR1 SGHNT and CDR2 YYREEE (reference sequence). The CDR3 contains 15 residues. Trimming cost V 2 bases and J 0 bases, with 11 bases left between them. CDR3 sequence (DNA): TGTGCCAGCAGCTTCCGGGACACAATGAACACTGAAGCTTTCTTT. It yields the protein CASSFRDTMNTEAFF.

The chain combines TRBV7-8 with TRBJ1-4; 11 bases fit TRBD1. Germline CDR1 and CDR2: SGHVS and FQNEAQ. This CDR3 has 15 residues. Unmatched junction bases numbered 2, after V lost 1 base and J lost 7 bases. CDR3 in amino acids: CASSLDGTGGEKLFF. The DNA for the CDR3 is TGTGCCAGCAGCTTAGATGGGACAGGGGGTGAAAAACTGTTTTTT.

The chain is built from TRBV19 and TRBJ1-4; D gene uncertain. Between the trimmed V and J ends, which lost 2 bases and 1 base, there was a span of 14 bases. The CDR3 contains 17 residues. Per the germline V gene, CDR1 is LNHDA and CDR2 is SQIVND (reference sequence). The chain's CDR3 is CASSIRNGVETNEKLFF. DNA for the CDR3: TGTGCCAGTAGTATAAGGAACGGGGTGGAAACTAATGAAAAACTGTTTTTT.

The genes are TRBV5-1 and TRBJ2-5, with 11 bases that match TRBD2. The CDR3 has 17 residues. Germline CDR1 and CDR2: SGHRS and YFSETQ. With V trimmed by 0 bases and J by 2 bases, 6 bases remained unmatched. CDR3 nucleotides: TGCGCCAGCAGCTTGGGTCTTAGCGGGGGGGGGCAAGAGACCCAGTACTTC. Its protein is CASSLGLSGGGQETQYF.

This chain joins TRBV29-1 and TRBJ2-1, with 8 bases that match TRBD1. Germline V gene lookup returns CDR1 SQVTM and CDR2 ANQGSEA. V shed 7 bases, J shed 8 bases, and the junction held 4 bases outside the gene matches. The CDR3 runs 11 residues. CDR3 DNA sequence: TGCAGCGGACAGGGGCCCGATGAGCAGTTCTTC. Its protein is CSGQGPDEQFF.

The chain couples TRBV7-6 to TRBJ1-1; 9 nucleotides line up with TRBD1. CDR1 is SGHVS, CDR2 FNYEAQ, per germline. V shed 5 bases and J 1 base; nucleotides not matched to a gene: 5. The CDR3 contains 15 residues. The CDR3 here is CASSHPTGGNTEAFF. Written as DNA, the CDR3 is TGTGCCAGCAGCCACCCGACAGGGGGGAACACTGAAGCTTTCTTT.

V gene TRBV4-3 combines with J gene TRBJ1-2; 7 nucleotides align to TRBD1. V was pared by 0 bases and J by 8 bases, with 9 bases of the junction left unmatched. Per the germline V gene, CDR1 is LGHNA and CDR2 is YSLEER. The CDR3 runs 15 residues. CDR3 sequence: CASSQETEGARGYTF. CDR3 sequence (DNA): TGCGCCAGCAGCCAAGAAACAGAGGGGGCGCGAGGCTACACCTTC.

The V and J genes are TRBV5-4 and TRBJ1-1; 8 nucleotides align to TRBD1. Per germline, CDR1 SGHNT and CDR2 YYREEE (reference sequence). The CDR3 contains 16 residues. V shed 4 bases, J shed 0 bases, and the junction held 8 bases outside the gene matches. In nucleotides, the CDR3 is TGTGCCAGCAGCCCTGGGACAGGAGACCTGAACACTGAAGCTTTCTTT. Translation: CASSPGTGDLNTEAFF. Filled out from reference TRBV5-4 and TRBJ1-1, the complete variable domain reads ETGVTQSPTHLIKTRGQQVTLRCSSQSGHNTVSWYQQALGQGPQFIFQYYREEENGRGNFPPRFSGLQFPNYSSELNVNALELDDSALYLCASSPGTGDLNTEAFFGQGTRLTVV.

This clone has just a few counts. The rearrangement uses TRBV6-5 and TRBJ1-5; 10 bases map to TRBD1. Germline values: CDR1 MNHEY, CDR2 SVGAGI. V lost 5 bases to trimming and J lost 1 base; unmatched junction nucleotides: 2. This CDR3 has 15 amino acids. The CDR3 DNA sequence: TGTGCCAGCAGTCCGGACAGGGGGAGCAATCAGCCCCAGCATTTT. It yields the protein CASSPDRGSNQPQHF.

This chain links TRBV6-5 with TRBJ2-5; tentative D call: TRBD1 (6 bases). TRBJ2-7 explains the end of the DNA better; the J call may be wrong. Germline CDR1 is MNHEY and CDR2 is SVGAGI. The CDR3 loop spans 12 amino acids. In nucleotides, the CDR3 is TGTGCCAGCAGCAGGGGTCCCTACGAGCAGTACTTC. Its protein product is CASSRGPYEQYF.

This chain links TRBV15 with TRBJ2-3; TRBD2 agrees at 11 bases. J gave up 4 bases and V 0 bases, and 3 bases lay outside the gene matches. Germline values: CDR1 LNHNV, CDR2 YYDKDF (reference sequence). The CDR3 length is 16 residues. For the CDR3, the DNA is TGTGCCACCAGCAGAGAGACTAGCGGGGAGGCAGATACGCAGTATTTT. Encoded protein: CATSRETSGEADTQYF.